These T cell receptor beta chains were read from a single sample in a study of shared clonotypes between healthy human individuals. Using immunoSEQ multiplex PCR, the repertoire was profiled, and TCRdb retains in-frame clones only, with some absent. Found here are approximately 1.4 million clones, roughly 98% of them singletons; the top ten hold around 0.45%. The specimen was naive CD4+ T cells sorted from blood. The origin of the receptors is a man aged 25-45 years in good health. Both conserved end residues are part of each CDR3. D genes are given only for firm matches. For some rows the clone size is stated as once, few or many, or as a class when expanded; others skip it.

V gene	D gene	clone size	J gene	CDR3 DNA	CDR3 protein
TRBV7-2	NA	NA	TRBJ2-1	TGTGCCAGCAGCCTCGCACAGGGATACAATGAGCAGTTCTTC	CASSLAQGYNEQFF
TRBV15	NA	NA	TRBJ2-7	TGTGCCACCAGCAGAGCATTTAGCGGAGCCTACGAGCAGTACTTC	CATSRAFSGAYEQYF
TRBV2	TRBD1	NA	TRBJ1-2	TGTGCCAGCCAGTCGGGTGCAGGGGGCGCGAACTATGGCTACACCTTC	CASQSGAGGANYGYTF
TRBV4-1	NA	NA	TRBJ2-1	TGCGCCAGCAGCCAAGTCTTGCCTAGCGCCTCCTACAATGAGCAGTTCTTC	CASSQVLPSASYNEQFF
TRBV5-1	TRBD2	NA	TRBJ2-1	TGCGCCAGCAGCTTGGCCGGGAGGAGCGATGAGCAGTTCTTC	CASSLAGRSDEQFF
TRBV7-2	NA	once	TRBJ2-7	TGTGCCAGCAGCTTAGAGGCCCCGGGGGAGCAGTACTTC	CASSLEAPGEQYF
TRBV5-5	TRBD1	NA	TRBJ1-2	TGTGCCAGCAGCCACGTATTGGACAGGGTAGCCTATGGCTACACCTTC	CASSHVLDRVAYGYTF
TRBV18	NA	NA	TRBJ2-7	TGTGCCAGCTCACCCCTGGGAATCTACGAGCAGTACTTC	CASSPLGIYEQYF
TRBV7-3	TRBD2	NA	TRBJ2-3	TGTGCCAGCAGCTCCGCCGGGACTAGCGGCCTAGGGACAGATACGCAGTATTTT	CASSSAGTSGLGTDTQYF
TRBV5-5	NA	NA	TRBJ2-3	TGTGCCAGCAGCTTGATAGCATCCACAGATACGCAGTATTTT	CASSLIASTDTQYF
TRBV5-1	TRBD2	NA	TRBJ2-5	TGCGCCAGCAGCACCGGAACGGGACTAGCGGGAGAGACCCAGTACTTC	CASSTGTGLAGETQYF
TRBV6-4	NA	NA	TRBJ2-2	TGTGCCAGCAGTACCAAACATAACACCGGGGAGCTGTTTTTT	CASSTKHNTGELFF
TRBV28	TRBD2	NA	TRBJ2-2	TGTGCCAGCAGTCTAGCGGCGACCGGGGAGCTGTTTTTT	CASSLAATGELFF
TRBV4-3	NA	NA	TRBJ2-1	TGCGCCAGCAGCCAAGGGTGGCGCGGGCCATACAATGAGCAGTTCTTC	CASSQGWRGPYNEQFF
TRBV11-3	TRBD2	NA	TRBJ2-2	TGTGCCAGCAGCTTACAACGGGAGGACCCGAACACCGGGGAGCTGTTTTTT	CASSLQREDPNTGELFF
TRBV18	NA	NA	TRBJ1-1	TGTGCCAGCTCACCGAAAGCGGACGTCCACATTTTGGCTTTCTTT	CASSPKADVHILAFF
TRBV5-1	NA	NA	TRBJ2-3	TGCGCCAGCAGCTTGGGTAATAGCAGGCTCACAGATACGCAGTATTTT	CASSLGNSRLTDTQYF
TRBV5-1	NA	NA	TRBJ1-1	TGCGCCAGCAGCTTTGCAACCCCGGACACTGAAGCTTTCTTT	CASSFATPDTEAFF
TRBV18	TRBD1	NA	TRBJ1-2	TGTGCCAGCTCACCTCAAACGCAACCGGGACAGACTTATGGCTACACCTTC	CASSPQTQPGQTYGYTF
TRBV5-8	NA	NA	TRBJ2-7	TGTGCCAGCAGCTTTCCCGTTCGGGAAGACGACGAGCAGTACTTC	CASSFPVREDDEQYF
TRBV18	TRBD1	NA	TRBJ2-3	TGTGCCAGCTCACCACTACCCGGGACAGGGCCGCTTTCGCAGTATTTT	CASSPLPGTGPLSQYF
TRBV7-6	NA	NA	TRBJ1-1	TGTGCCAGCAGCTTAGCGAAGTTGAGACAAGGGCGGTACACTGAAGCTTTCTTT	CASSLAKLRQGRYTEAFF